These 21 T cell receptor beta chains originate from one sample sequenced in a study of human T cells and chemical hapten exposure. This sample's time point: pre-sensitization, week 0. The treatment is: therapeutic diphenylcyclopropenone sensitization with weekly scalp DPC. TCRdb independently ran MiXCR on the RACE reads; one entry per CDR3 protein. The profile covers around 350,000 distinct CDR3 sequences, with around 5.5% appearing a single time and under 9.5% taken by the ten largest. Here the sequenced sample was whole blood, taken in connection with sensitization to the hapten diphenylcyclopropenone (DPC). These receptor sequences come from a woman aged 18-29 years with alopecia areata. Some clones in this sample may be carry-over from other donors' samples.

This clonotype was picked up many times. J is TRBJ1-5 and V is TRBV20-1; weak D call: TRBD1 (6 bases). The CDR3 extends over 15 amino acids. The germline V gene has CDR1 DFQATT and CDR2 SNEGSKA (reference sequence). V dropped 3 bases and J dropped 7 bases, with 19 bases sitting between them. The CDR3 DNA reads TGCAGTGCTAGGGGTCCTAGGACAGAAAAACAGCCCCAGCATTTT. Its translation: CSARGPRTEKQPQHF.

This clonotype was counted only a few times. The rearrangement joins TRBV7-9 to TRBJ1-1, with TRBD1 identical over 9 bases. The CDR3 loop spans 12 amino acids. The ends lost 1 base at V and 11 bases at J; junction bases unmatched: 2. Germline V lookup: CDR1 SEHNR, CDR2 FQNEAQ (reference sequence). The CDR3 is CASSLGDRDAFF. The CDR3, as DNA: TGTGCCAGCAGCTTAGGGGACAGGGACGCTTTCTTT. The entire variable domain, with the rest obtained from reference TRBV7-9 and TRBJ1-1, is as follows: DTGVSQNPRHKITKRGQNVTFRCDPISEHNRLYWYRQTLGQGPEFLTYFQNEAQLEKSRLLSDRFSAERPKGSFSTLEIQRTEQGDSAMYLCASSLGDRDAFFGQGTRLTVV.

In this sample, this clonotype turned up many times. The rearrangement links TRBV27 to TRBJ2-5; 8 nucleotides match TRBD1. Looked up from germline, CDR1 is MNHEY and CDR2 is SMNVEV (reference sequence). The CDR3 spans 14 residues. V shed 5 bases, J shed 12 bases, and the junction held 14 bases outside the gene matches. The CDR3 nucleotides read TGTGCCAGCAGTCCCGGGACAGGTGGCGGGTCTAAGTACTTC. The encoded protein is CASSPGTGGGSKYF.

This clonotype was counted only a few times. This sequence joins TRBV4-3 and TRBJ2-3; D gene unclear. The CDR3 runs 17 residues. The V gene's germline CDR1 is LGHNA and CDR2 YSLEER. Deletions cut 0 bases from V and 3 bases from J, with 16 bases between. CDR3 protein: CASSQDQVYEFTDTQYF. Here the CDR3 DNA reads TGCGCCAGCAGCCAAGACCAGGTTTACGAGTTTACAGATACGCAGTATTTT.

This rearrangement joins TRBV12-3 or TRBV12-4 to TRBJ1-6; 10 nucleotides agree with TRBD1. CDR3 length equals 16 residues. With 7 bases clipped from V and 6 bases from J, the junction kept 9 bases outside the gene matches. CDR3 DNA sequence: TGTGCCAGCACGCTGGGACAGGGGTTCGCTAATTCACCCCTCCACTTT. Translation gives CASTLGQGFANSPLHF.

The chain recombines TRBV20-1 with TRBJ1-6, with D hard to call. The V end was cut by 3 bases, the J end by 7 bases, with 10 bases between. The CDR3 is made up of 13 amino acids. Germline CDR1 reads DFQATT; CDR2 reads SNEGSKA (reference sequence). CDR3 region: CSASLNQNSPLHF. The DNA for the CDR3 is TGCAGTGCTAGTCTGAACCAGAATTCACCCCTCCACTTT.

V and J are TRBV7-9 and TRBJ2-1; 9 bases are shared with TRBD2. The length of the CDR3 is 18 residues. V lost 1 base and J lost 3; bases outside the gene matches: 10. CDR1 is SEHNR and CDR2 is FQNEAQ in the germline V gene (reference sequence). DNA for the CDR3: TGTGCCAGCAGCTTAGGAGGTATAGCGGGGGCAGACTACAATGAGCAGTTCTTC. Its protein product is CASSLGGIAGADYNEQFF.

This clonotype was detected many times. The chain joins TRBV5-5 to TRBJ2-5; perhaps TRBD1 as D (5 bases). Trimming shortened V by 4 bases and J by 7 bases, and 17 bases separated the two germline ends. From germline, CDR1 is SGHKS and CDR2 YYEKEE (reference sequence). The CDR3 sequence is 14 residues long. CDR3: CASSPQQGEGTQYF. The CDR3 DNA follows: TGTGCCAGCAGCCCGCAGCAGGGTGAAGGGACCCAGTACTTC.

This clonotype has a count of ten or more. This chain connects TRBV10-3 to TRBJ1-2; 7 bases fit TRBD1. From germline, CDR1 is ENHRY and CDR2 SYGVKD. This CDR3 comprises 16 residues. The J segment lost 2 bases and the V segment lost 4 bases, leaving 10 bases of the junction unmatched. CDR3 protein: CAISVGQVTDNYGYTF. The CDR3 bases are TGTGCCATCAGTGTCGGACAGGTTACCGACAACTATGGCTACACCTTC.

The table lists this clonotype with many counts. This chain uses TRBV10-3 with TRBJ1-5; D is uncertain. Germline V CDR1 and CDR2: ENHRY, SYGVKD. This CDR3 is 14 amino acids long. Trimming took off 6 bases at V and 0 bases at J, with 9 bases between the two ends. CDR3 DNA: TGTGCCATCAGCCCGGGGTTTAGCAATCAGCCCCAGCATTTT. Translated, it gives CAISPGFSNQPQHF.

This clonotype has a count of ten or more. CDR3 region: CASSEAGSSYEQYF. The CDR3 region has the DNA TGTGCCAGCAGTGAAGCCGGGAGCTCCTACGAGCAGTACTTC. The rearrangement links TRBV2 to TRBJ2-7; maybe TRBD2 (6 bases). The germline V and J ends were trimmed by 0 bases and 0 bases, with 6 bases remaining between them. Germline CDR1 SNHLY, CDR2 FYNNEI. This CDR3 region has 14 residues.

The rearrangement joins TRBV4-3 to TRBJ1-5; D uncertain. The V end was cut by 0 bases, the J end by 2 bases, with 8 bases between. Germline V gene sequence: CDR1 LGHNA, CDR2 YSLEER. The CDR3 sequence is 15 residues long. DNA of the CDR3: TGCGCCAGCAGCCAAGATGGCACGGGCAATCAGCCCCAGCATTTT. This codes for CASSQDGTGNQPQHF.

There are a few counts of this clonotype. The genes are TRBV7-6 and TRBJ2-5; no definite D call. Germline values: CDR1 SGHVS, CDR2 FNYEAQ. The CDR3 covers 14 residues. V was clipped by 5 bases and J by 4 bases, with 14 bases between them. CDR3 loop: CASSTLSPPETQYF. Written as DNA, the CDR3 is TGTGCCAGCAGCACTCTCTCCCCCCCAGAGACCCAGTACTTC.

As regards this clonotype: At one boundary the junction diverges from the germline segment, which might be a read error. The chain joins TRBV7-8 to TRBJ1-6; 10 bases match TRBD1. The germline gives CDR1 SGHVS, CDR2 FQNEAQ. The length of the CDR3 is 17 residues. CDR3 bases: TGTGCCAGCAGCCTGAGGACAGGGGGGTTGAGGAATTCACCCCACCACTTT. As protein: CASSLRTGGLRNSPHHF.

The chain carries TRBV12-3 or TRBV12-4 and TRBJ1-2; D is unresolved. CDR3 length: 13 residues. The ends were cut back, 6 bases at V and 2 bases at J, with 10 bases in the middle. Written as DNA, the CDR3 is TGTGCCAGCAGCCCTGGGGAGAACTATGGCTACACCTTC. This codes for CASSPGENYGYTF.

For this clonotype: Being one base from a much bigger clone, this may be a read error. The DNA of the CDR3 is TGTGCCAGCAGCACACGGACAGGCTATTCACCCCTCCACTTT. This sequence encodes CASSTRTGYSPLHF. The J gene is TRBJ1-6, the V gene TRBV15; 7 bases line up with TRBD1. The CDR3 loop spans 14 amino acids. CDR1 LNHNV and CDR2 YYDKDF come from the germline V gene (reference sequence).

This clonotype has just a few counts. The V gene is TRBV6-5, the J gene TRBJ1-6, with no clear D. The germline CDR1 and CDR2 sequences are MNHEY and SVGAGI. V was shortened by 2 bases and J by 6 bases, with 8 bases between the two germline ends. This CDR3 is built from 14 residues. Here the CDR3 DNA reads TGTGCCAGCAGTTACCAACAGATTAATTCACCCCTCCACTTT. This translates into CASSYQQINSPLHF.

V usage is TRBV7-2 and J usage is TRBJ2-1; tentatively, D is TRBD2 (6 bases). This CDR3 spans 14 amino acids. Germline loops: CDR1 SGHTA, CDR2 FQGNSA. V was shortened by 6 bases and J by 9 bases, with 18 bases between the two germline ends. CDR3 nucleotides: TGTGCCAGCAGAACATCAAACTCGGAGGGTGAGCAGTTCTTC. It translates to CASRTSNSEGEQFF.

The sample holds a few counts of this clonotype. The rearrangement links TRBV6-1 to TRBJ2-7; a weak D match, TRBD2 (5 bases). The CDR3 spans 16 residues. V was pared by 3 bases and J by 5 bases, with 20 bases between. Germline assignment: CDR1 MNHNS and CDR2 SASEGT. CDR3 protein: CASSDSLAPGGNEQYF. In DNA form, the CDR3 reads TGTGCCAGCAGTGATTCTCTAGCCCCCGGAGGAAACGAGCAGTACTTC.

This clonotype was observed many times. The CDR3 reads CASSFGGVMYYGYTF. In DNA form, the CDR3 reads TGTGCCAGCAGTTTCGGGGGGGTAATGTACTATGGCTACACCTTC. The chain carries TRBV12-3 or TRBV12-4 and TRBJ1-2, with D tentatively TRBD1 (5 bases). Deletions cut 3 bases from V and 3 bases from J, with 14 bases between. The length of the CDR3 is 15 residues.

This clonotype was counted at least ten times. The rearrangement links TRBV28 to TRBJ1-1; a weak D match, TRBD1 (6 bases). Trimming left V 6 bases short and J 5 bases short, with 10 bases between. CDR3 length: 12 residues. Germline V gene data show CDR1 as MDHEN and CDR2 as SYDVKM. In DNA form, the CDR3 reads TGTGCCAGCAGCGGGGGCGGAACTGAAGCTTTCTTT. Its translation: CASSGGGTEAFF.